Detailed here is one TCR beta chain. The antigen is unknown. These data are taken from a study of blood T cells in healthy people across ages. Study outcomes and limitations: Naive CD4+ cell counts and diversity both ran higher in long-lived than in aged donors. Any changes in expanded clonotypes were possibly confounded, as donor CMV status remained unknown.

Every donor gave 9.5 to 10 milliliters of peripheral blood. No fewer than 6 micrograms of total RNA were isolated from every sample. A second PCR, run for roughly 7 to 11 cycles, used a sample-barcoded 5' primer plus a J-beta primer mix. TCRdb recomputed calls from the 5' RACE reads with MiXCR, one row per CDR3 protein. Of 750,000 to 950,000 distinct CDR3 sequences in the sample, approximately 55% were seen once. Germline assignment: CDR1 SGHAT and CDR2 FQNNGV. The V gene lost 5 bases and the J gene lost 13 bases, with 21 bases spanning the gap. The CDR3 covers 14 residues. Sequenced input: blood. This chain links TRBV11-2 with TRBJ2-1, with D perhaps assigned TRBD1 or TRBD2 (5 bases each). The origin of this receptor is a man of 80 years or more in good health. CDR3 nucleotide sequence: TGTGCCAGCAGCCCCGGGACCACACAAGAGACCCAGTTCTTC. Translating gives CASSPGTTQETQFF.